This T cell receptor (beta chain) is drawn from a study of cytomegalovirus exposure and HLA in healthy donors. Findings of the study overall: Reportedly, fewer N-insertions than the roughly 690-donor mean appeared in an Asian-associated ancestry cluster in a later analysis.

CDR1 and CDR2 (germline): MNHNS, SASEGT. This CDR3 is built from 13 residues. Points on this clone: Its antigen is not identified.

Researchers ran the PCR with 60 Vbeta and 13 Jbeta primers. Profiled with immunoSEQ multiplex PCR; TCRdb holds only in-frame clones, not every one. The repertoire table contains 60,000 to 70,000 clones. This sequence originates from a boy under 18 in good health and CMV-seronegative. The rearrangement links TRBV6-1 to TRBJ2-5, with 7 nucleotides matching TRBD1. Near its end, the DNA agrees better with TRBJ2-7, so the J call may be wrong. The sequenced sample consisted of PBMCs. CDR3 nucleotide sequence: TGTGCCAGCAGTGACGAAAGGGGGCGCGAGCAGTACTTC. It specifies CASSDERGREQYF.